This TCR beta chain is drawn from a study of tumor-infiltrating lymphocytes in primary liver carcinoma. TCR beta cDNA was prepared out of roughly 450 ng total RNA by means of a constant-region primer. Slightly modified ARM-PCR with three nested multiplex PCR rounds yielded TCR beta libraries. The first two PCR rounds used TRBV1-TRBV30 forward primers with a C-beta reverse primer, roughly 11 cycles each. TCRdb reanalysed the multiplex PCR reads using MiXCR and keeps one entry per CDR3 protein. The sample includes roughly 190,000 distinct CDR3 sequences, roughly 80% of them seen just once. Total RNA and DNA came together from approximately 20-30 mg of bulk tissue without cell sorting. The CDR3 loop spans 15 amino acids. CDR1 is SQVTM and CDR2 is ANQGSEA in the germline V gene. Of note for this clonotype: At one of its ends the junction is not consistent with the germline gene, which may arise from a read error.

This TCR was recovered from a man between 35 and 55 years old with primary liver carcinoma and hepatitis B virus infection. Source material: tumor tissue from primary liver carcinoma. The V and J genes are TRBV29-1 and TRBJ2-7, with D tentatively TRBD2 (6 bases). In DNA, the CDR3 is TGTGACGTTGAAGATCCAGGAGGGAGCTCCTACGAGCAGTACTTC. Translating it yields CDVEDPGGSSYEQYF.